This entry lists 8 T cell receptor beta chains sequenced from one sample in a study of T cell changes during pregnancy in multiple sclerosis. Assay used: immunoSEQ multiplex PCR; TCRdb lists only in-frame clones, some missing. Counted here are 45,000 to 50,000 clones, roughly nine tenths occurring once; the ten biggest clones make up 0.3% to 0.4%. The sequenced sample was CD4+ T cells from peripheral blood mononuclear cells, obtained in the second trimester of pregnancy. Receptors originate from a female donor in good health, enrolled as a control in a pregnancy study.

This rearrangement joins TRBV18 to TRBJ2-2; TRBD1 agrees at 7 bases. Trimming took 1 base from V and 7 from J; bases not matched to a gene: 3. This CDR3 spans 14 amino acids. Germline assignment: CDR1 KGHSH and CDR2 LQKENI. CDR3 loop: CASSPRQGVGELFF. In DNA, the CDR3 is TGTGCCAGCTCACCACGACAGGGCGTCGGGGAGCTGTTTTTT.

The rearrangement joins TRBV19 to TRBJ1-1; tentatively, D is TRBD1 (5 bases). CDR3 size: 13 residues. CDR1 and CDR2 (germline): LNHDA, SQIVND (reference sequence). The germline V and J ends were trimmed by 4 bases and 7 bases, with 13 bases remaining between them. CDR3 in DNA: TGTGCCAGTAGTAAAGCAAGGAGGGGTGAAGCTTTCTTT. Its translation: CASSKARRGEAFF.

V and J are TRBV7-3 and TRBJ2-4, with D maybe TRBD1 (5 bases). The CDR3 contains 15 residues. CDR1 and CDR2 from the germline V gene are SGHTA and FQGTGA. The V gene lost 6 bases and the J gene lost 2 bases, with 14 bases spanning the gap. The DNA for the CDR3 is TGTGCCAGCAGGGACGGACCAGGGTCCAAAAACATTCAGTACTTC. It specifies CASRDGPGSKNIQYF.

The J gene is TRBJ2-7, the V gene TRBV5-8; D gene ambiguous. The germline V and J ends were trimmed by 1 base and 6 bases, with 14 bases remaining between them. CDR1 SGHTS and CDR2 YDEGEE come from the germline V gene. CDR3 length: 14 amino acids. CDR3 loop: CASSLITLSSEQYF. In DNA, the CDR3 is TGTGCCAGCAGCTTGATTACCCTAAGCTCCGAGCAGTACTTC.

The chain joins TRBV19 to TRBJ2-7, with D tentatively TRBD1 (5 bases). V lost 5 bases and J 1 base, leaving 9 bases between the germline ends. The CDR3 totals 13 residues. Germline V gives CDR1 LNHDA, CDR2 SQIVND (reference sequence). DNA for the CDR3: TGTGCCAGTAGTTCGGACATATCCTACGAGCAGTACTTC. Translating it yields CASSSDISYEQYF.

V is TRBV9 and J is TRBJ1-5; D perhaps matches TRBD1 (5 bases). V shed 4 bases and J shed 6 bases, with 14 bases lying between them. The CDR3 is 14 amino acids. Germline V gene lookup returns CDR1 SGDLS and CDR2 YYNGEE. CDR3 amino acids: CASSPWQQGQPQHF. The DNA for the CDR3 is TGTGCCAGCAGCCCCTGGCAGCAGGGTCAGCCCCAGCATTTT.

As DNA, the CDR3 is TGCGCCAGCAGCTTGGATTTGTCGGACAGGTCAAGCCAGACTGAAGCTTTCTTT. Its protein product is CASSLDLSDRSSQTEAFF. The chain joins TRBV5-1 to TRBJ1-1, with TRBD1 identical over 7 bases. The V gene end was trimmed by 0 bases and the J gene end by 5 bases; junction bases not matched to a gene: 16. CDR3 size: 18 residues. Germline V gene sequence: CDR1 SGHRS, CDR2 YFSETQ. Looking up the rest from reference TRBV5-1 and TRBJ1-1 gives the full variable domain: KAGVTQTPRYLIKTRGQQVTLSCSPISGHRSVSWYQQTPGQGLQFLFEYFSETQRNKGNFPGRFSGRQFSNSRSEMNVSTLELGDSALYLCASSLDLSDRSSQTEAFFGQGTRLTVV.

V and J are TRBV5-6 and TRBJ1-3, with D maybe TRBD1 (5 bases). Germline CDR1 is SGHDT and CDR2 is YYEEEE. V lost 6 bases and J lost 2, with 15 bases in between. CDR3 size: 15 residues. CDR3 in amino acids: CASNPFSGAGNTIYF. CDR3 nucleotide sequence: TGTGCCAGCAATCCCTTTTCGGGGGCTGGAAACACCATATATTTT.